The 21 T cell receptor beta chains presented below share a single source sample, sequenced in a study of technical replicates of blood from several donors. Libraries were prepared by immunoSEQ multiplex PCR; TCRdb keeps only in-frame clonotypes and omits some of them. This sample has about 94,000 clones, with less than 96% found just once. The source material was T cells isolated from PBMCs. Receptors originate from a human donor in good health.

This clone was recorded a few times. CDR3 DNA sequence: TGTGCCAGCAGCCGAGGGACAGACTTGAATCAGCCCCAGCATTTT. Protein sequence: CASSRGTDLNQPQHF. The chain employs TRBV6-4 and TRBJ1-5; TRBD1 matches 7 bases. V shed 6 bases and J 4 bases; nucleotides not matched to a gene: 9. CDR3 length equals 15 residues. CDR1 is MRHNA and CDR2 is SNTAGT in the germline V gene.

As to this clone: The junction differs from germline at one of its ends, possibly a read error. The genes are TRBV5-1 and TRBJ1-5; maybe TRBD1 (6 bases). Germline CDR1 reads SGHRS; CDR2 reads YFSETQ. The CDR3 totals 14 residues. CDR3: CASSPGQPNQLQHF. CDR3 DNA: TGCGCCAGCAGCCCAGGACAGCCCAATCAGCTCCAGCATTTT.

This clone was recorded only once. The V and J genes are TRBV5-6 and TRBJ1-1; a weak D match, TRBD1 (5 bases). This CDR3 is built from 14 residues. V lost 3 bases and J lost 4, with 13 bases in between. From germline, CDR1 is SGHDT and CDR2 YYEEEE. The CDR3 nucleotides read TGTGCCAGCAGCTGGTCACAGGCCATCACTGAAGCTTTCTTT. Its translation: CASSWSQAITEAFF.

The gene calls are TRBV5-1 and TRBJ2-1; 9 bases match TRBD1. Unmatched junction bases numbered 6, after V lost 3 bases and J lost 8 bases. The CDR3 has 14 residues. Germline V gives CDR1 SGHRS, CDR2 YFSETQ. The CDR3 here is CASSWDRELDEQFF. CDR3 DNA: TGCGCCAGCAGCTGGGACAGGGAGCTGGATGAGCAGTTCTTC.

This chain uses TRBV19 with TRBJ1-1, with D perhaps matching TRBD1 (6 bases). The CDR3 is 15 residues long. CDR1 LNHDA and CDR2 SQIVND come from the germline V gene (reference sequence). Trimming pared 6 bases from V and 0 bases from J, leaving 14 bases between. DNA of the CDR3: TGTGCCAGTAGCAACAGGGCCTACATGAACACTGAAGCTTTCTTT. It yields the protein CASSNRAYMNTEAFF. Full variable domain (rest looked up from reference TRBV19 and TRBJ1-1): DGGITQSPKYLFRKEGQNVTLSCEQNLNHDAMYWYRQDPGQGLRLIYYSQIVNDFQKGDIAEGYSVSREKKESFPLTVTSAQKNPTAFYLCASSNRAYMNTEAFFGQGTRLTVV.

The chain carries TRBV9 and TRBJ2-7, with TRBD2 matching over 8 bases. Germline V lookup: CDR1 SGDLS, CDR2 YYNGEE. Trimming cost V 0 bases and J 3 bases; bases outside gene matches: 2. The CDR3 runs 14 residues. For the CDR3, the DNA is TGTGCCAGCAGCGTAGGGACTAGCCTCTACGAGCAGTACTTC. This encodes CASSVGTSLYEQYF. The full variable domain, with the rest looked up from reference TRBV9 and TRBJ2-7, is DSGVTQTPKHLITATGQRVTLRCSPRSGDLSVYWYQQSLDQGLQFLIQYYNGEERAKGNILERFSAQQFPDLHSELNLSSLELGDSALYFCASSVGTSLYEQYFGPGTRLTVT.

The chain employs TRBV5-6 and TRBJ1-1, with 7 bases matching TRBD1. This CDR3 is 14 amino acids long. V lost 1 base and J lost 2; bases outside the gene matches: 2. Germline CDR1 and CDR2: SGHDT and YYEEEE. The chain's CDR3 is CASSLTGANTEAFF. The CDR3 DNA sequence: TGTGCCAGCAGCTTGACAGGGGCCAACACTGAAGCTTTCTTT.

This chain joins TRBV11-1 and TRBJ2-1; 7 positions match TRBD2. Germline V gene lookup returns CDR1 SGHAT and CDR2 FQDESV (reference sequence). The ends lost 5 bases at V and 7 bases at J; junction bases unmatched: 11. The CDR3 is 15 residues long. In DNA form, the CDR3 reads TGTGCCAGCAGCCCGTCCGGGCGGGAGAGTAATGAGCAGTTCTTC. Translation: CASSPSGRESNEQFF.

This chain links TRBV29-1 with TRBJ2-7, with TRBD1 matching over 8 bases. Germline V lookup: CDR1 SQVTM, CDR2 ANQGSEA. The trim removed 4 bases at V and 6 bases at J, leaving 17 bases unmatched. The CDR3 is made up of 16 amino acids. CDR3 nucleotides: TGCAGCGTTGTCCAGGGGGCCTCAAAAGAGTTGGGCGAGCAGTACTTC. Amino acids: CSVVQGASKELGEQYF.

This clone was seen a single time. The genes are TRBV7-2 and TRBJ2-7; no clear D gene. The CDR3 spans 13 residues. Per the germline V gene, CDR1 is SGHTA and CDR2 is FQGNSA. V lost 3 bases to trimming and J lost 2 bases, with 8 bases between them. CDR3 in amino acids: CASSFLETYEQYF. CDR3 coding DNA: TGTGCCAGCAGCTTTCTAGAAACCTACGAGCAGTACTTC.

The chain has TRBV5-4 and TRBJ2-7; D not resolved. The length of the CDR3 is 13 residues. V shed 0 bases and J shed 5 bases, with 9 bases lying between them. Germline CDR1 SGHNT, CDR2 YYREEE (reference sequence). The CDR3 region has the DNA TGTGCCAGCAGCTTGGACGGGTGGAACGAGCAGTACTTC. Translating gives CASSLDGWNEQYF. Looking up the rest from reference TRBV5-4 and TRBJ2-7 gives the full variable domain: ETGVTQSPTHLIKTRGQQVTLRCSSQSGHNTVSWYQQALGQGPQFIFQYYREEENGRGNFPPRFSGLQFPNYSSELNVNALELDDSALYLCASSLDGWNEQYFGPGTRLTVT.

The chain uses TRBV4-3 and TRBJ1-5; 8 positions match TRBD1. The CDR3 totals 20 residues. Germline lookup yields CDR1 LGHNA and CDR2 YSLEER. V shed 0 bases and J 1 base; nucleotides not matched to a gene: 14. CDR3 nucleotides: TGCGCCAGCAGCCAAGAGTATGCCGGACAGGGTGCGGGGAGCAATCAGCCCCAGCATTTT. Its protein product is CASSQEYAGQGAGSNQPQHF.

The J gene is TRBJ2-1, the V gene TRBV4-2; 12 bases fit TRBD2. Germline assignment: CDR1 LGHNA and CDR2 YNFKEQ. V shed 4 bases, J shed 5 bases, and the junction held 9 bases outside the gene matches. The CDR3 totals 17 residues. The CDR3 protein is CASSPGLAGLKDNEQFF. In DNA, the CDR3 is TGTGCCAGCAGCCCAGGACTAGCGGGACTTAAAGACAATGAGCAGTTCTTC.

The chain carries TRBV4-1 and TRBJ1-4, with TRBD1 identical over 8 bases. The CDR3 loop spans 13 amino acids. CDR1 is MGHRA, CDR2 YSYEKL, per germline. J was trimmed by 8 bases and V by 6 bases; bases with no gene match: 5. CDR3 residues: CASSRQGAEKLFF. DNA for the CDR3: TGCGCCAGCAGTAGGCAGGGGGCAGAAAAACTGTTTTTT.

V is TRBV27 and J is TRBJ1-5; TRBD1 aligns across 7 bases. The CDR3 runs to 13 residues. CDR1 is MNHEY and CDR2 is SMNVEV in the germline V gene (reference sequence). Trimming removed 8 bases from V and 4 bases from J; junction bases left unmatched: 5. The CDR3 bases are TGTGCCAGCCGGGACAGTGAAAATCAGCCCCAGCATTTT. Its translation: CASRDSENQPQHF.

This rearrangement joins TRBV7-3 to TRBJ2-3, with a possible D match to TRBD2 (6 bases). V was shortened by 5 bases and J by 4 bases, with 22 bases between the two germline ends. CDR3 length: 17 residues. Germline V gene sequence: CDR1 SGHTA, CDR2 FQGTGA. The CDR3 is CASSPDIGEVGADTQYF. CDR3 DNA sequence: TGTGCCAGCAGCCCAGATATTGGGGAGGTAGGCGCAGATACGCAGTATTTT.

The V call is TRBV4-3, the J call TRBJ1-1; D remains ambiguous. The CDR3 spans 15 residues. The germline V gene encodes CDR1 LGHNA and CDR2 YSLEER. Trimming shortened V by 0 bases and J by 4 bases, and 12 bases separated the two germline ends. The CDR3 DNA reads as TGCGCCAGCAGCCAAGATGTAACGGGGTTCACTGAAGCTTTCTTT. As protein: CASSQDVTGFTEAFF.

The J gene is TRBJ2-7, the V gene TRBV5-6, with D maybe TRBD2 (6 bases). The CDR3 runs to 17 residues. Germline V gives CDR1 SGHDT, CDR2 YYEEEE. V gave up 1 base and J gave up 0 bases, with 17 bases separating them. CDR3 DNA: TGTGCCAGCAGCTTGCTTTCTTTCGGGGAGGCCTCCTACGAGCAGTACTTC. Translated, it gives CASSLLSFGEASYEQYF.

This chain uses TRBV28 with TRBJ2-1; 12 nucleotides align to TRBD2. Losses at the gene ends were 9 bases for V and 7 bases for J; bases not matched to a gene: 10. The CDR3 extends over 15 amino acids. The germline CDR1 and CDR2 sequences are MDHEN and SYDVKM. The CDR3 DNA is TGTGCCAGTCATCCGGGACTAGCGGGCAATAATGAGCAGTTCTTC. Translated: CASHPGLAGNNEQFF. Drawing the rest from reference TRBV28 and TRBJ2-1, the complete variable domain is DVKVTQSSRYLVKRTGEKVFLECVQDMDHENMFWYRQDPGLGLRLIYFSYDVKMKEKGDIPEGYSVSREKKERFSLILESASTNQTSMYLCASHPGLAGNNEQFFGPGTRLTVL.

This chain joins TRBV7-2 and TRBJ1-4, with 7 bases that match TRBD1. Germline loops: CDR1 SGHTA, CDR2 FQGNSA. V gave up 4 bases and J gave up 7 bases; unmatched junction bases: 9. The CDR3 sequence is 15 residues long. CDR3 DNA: TGTGCCAGCAGCTCCCAACAGGGGAAGAGTGAAAAACTGTTTTTT. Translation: CASSSQQGKSEKLFF.

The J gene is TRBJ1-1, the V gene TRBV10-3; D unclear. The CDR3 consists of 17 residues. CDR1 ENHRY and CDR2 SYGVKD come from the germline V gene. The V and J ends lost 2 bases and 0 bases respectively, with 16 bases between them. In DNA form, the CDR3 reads TGTGCCATCAGTGAGCCCCACGGCGGCGGTATGAACACTGAAGCTTTCTTT. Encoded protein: CAISEPHGGGMNTEAFF.